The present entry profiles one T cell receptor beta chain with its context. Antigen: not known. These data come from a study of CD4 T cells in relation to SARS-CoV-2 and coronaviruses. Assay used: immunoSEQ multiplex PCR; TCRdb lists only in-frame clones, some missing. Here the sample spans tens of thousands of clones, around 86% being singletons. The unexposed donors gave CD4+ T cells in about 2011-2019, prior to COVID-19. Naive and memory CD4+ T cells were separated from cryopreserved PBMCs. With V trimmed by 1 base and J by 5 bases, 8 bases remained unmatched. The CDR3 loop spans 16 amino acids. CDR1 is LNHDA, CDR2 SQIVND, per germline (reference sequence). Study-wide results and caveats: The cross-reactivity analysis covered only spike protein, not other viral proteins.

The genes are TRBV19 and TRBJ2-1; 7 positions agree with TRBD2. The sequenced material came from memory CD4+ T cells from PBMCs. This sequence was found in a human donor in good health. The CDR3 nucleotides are TGTGCCAGTAGTATAGGGGGCGGGAGAGTCAACAATGAGCAGTTCTTC. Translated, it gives CASSIGGGRVNNEQFF. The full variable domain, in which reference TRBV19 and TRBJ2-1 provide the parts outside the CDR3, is DGGITQSPKYLFRKEGQNVTLSCEQNLNHDAMYWYRQDPGQGLRLIYYSQIVNDFQKGDIAEGYSVSREKKESFPLTVTSAQKNPTAFYLCASSIGGGRVNNEQFFGPGTRLTVL.